These 25 T cell receptor beta chains came from one sample sequenced in a study of shared clonotypes between healthy human individuals. Some clones are missing from TCRdb's copy, which holds only in-frame ones; the method was immunoSEQ multiplex PCR. The table lists 2 million to 3 million clones, more than 90% of them singletons, with more than 0.12% in the top ten. Material for sequencing was naive CD4+ T cells sorted from blood. Regarding subset: CD45RA+ positively selected. The source of these receptors is a man younger than 30 in good health.

The chain uses TRBV18 and TRBJ2-7; D possibly uses TRBD1 or TRBD2 (5 bases each). The V gene lost 0 bases and the J gene lost 6 bases, with 15 bases spanning the gap. Looked up from germline, CDR1 is KGHSH and CDR2 is LQKENI. CDR3 length equals 15 residues. The DNA for the CDR3 is TGTGCCAGCTCACCACCCCGGGGCAAGTCAGGCGAGCAGTACTTC. Protein product: CASSPPRGKSGEQYF.

J is TRBJ2-7 and V is TRBV6-8, with D tentatively TRBD1 (5 bases). The CDR3 consists of 11 residues. V lost 9 bases and J lost 10, with 16 bases in between. Germline loops: CDR1 MNHGY, CDR2 SAAAGT. The CDR3 DNA follows: TGTGCCAGAGACAGAAACTCCCGCCAGTACTTC. This codes for CARDRNSRQYF.

With regard to this clone: Different DNA sequences within this sample yield the same CDR3. This sequence joins TRBV11-3 and TRBJ1-1; D is perhaps TRBD1 (6 bases). This CDR3 contains 13 residues. Germline assignment: CDR1 SGHNT and CDR2 YENEEA. V was shortened by 0 bases and J by 4 bases, with 6 bases between the two germline ends. The DNA of the CDR3 is TGTGCCAGCAGCTTAGAAGGGGGCACTGAAGCTTTCTTT. It is translated as CASSLEGGTEAFF.

The chain recombines TRBV11-3 with TRBJ2-1, with 8 bases matching TRBD2. From germline, CDR1 is SGHNT and CDR2 YENEEA. This CDR3 region has 15 residues. V shed 5 bases and J 7 bases; nucleotides not matched to a gene: 10. CDR3 loop: CASSKGLVVGNEQFF. CDR3 nucleotide sequence: TGTGCCAGCAGCAAGGGACTAGTGGTAGGAAATGAGCAGTTCTTC.

The chain is built from TRBV5-4 and TRBJ1-2; no definite D call. There are 14 residues in the CDR3. Germline loops: CDR1 SGHNT, CDR2 YYREEE (reference sequence). V lost 0 bases and J 4 bases, leaving 10 bases between the germline ends. Written as DNA, the CDR3 is TGTGCCAGCAGCTTGGGTCTCGAGGGCTATGGCTACACCTTC. This gives the protein CASSLGLEGYGYTF.

V and J are TRBV25-1 and TRBJ2-1; D is unclear. Germline V gene data show CDR1 as MGHDK and CDR2 as SYGVNS. The V end lost 2 bases, the J end lost 3 bases, and 8 bases lay between the germline ends. CDR3 length: 14 residues. CDR3 residues: CASSEVGVYNEQFF. The CDR3 DNA follows: TGTGCCAGCAGTGAAGTCGGAGTCTACAATGAGCAGTTCTTC.

About this clone itself: A read error may produce the germline difference seen at one junction end. The chain links TRBV7-7 to TRBJ2-1; the match to TRBD2 covers 9 bases. This CDR3 has 15 amino acids. The V gene's germline CDR1 is SSHAT and CDR2 FNYEAQ (reference sequence). The CDR3 reads CASSLELAGGNEQFF. For the CDR3, the DNA is TGTGCTAGCAGCTTAGAGCTCGCGGGAGGGAATGAGCAGTTCTTC.

J is TRBJ2-3 and V is TRBV28; no reliable D call. The CDR3 runs to 12 residues. V gave up 4 bases and J gave up 9 bases, with 11 bases separating them. Germline values: CDR1 MDHEN, CDR2 SYDVKM. The CDR3 reads CASSSRRETQYF. In DNA form, the CDR3 reads TGTGCCAGCAGTTCAAGACGAGAGACGCAGTATTTT.

The chain couples TRBV6-5 to TRBJ1-1; D not resolved. Germline CDR1 is MNHEY and CDR2 is SVGAGI. The CDR3 has 15 residues. Trimming took off 7 bases at V and 1 base at J, with 16 bases between the two ends. CDR3 coding DNA: TGTGCCAGCAATCCCAGCCTCGGGCGGAACACTGAAGCTTTCTTT. It yields the protein CASNPSLGRNTEAFF.

The chain carries TRBV7-6 and TRBJ2-2; D is undetermined. Germline assignment: CDR1 SGHVS and CDR2 FNYEAQ. The CDR3 is 15 amino acids. Trimming took off 0 bases at V and 2 bases at J, with 7 bases between the two ends. DNA for the CDR3: TGTGCCAGCAGCTTAGCTGGGCCTAACACCGGGGAGCTGTTTTTT. Translating gives CASSLAGPNTGELFF.

This rearrangement joins TRBV7-2 to TRBJ2-4; no clear D. V gave up 5 bases and J gave up 11 bases, with 13 bases separating them. The CDR3 contains 12 residues. Germline values: CDR1 SGHTA, CDR2 FQGNSA. The CDR3 sequence is CASSARAELQYF. The CDR3 DNA sequence: TGTGCCAGCAGCGCACGAGCTGAACTTCAGTACTTC.

Of note for this clone: This likely came from a read error, as a far larger clone is one base away. As DNA, the CDR3 is TGTGCCAGCAGCTTACAGGGCACAGATACGCAGTATTTT. Its translation: CASSLQGTDTQYF. This rearrangement joins TRBV6-5 to TRBJ2-3; TRBD1 might be the D (5 bases). Trimming pared 6 bases from V and 1 base from J, leaving 8 bases between. This CDR3 is built from 13 residues. Germline values: CDR1 MNHEY, CDR2 SVGAGI.

The chain links TRBV7-2 to TRBJ2-3, with 10 bases lining up with TRBD2. The V gene end was trimmed by 5 bases and the J gene end by 7 bases; junction bases not matched to a gene: 15. Germline CDR1 SGHTA, CDR2 FQGNSA. The CDR3 contains 17 residues. CDR3 DNA: TGTGCCAGCAGCCCAACAGCAGCGGGAGGGCCTTTTAATACGCAGTATTTT. It yields the protein CASSPTAAGGPFNTQYF.

The CDR3 reads CASSVWDSSSYGYTF. In nucleotides, the CDR3 is TGTGCCAGCAGCGTATGGGACAGCTCTAGCTATGGCTACACCTTC. This chain joins TRBV9 and TRBJ1-2, with TRBD1 matching 7 bases. CDR3 length: 15 residues. V gave up 1 base and J gave up 4 bases; unmatched junction bases: 7. CDR1 is SGDLS, CDR2 YYNGEE, per germline.

The chain joins TRBV19 to TRBJ1-1; the D is unclear. V gave up 5 bases and J gave up 5 bases, with 12 bases separating them. CDR3 length: 13 residues. Germline values: CDR1 LNHDA, CDR2 SQIVND (reference sequence). The CDR3 spells CASSSRPRTEAFF. CDR3 coding DNA: TGTGCCAGTAGTTCCCGTCCCCGGACTGAAGCTTTCTTT.

The CDR3 DNA follows: TGTGCCAGCAGTCGATTACGGGGGGAAGCTTTCTTT. Residues: CASSRLRGEAFF. The rearrangement joins TRBV28 to TRBJ1-1, with TRBD1 as a possible D gene (5 bases). Trimming stripped 5 bases from V and 8 bases from J, with 12 bases between. The CDR3 runs to 12 residues. CDR1 is MDHEN and CDR2 is SYDVKM in the germline V gene.

The rearrangement links TRBV30 to TRBJ2-6; tentatively, D is TRBD1 or TRBD2 (6 bases each). Germline loops: CDR1 GTSNPN, CDR2 SVGIG (reference sequence). Deletions cut 3 bases from V and 0 bases from J, with 15 bases between. CDR3 length: 17 amino acids. For the CDR3, the DNA is TGTGCCTGGAGCGGGGGAAAGGACAGCTCTGGGGCCAACGTCCTGACTTTC. Translated: CAWSGGKDSSGANVLTF.

This clone appeared a single time. The J gene is TRBJ2-5, the V gene TRBV5-4; 12 bases align to TRBD2. From germline, CDR1 is SGHNT and CDR2 YYREEE (reference sequence). CDR3 length equals 17 residues. Trimming cost V 3 bases and J 2 bases; bases outside gene matches: 8. The CDR3 spells CASSSAGLAGKQETQYF. Written as DNA, the CDR3 is TGTGCCAGCAGCTCAGCCGGACTAGCGGGGAAGCAAGAGACCCAGTACTTC.

The gene calls are TRBV6-4 and TRBJ2-1, with 12 bases fitting TRBD2. Germline CDR1 MRHNA, CDR2 SNTAGT. The CDR3 runs to 16 residues. The trim removed 0 bases at V and 6 bases at J, leaving 3 bases unmatched. CDR3 amino acids: CASSDSRLAGVNEQFF. CDR3 in DNA: TGTGCCAGCAGTGACTCAAGACTAGCGGGGGTCAATGAGCAGTTCTTC.

J is TRBJ2-1 and V is TRBV6-6; possibly TRBD1 for D (5 bases). Trimming shortened V by 6 bases and J by 5 bases, and 17 bases separated the two germline ends. This CDR3 has 15 amino acids. The germline CDR1 and CDR2 sequences are MNHNY and SVGAGI (reference sequence). CDR3: CASRDGRGSHNEQFF. The CDR3 DNA is TGTGCCAGCAGGGACGGAAGGGGTTCCCACAATGAGCAGTTCTTC.

The chain joins TRBV5-4 to TRBJ1-2; the D is unclear. The CDR3 consists of 12 residues. Germline V gene sequence: CDR1 SGHNT, CDR2 YYREEE (reference sequence). V was cut by 4 bases and J by 2 bases, with 6 bases left in between. The CDR3 protein is CASSPRNYGYTF. Here the CDR3 DNA reads TGTGCCAGCAGCCCTAGAAACTATGGCTACACCTTC.

The gene calls are TRBV4-3 and TRBJ1-2; 7 nucleotides line up with TRBD1. Trimming cost V 8 bases and J 2 bases; bases outside gene matches: 8. The CDR3 is 14 amino acids. CDR1 and CDR2 from the germline V gene are LGHNA and YSLEER. Written as DNA, the CDR3 is TGCGCCAGCCCGACAGGGACTTTCAACTATGGCTACACCTTC. It specifies CASPTGTFNYGYTF.

This clone occurred once. Written as DNA, the CDR3 is TGTGCCAGCTCCCTGGTGTCTGAAGCTTTCTTT. Protein sequence: CASSLVSEAFF. This chain links TRBV28 with TRBJ1-1; no clear D gene. V was shortened by 8 bases and J by 6 bases, with 10 bases between the two germline ends. CDR1 is MDHEN and CDR2 is SYDVKM in the germline V gene. This CDR3 region has 11 residues.

This chain uses TRBV5-6 with TRBJ2-5, with TRBD1 matching 10 bases. This CDR3 has 15 amino acids. Per the germline V gene, CDR1 is SGHDT and CDR2 is YYEEEE. Trimming at V came to 3 bases and at J to 5 bases, leaving 7 bases not matched to a gene. The CDR3 loop reads CASSSGQGVVETQYF. The CDR3 DNA follows: TGTGCCAGCAGCTCCGGACAGGGGGTGGTGGAGACCCAGTACTTC.

A single count supports this clone. The gene calls are TRBV9 and TRBJ2-7; TRBD1 matches at 7 bases. The length of the CDR3 is 14 residues. The V gene's germline CDR1 is SGDLS and CDR2 YYNGEE. V lost 4 bases and J lost 3; bases outside the gene matches: 7. The CDR3 DNA follows: TGTGCCAGCAGCCAAGGAGACAGGGACTACGAGCAGTACTTC. Its protein is CASSQGDRDYEQYF.